The rows below give T cell receptor beta chains drawn from one sample of a study of early T cells in non-severe SARS-CoV-2 infection. TCRdb analysed the 5' RACE reads with MiXCR anew, one entry per CDR3 protein. The data show more than 35,000 distinct CDR3 sequences, around a tenth seen once. Sequenced input: whole blood. All receptors come from an adult who was a healthcare worker with PCR-confirmed SARS-CoV-2 infection or an uninfected control (not recorded which). Each CDR3 is given with its conserved first and last residue. The D gene is left open where the match is weak. Clone size is given for some rows only: seen once, a few or many times, or a class if the clone is expanded.

>TRBD1|TRBJ2-5|TRBV28|many
CASSSAGQGWQETQYF
TGTGCCAGCAGTTCCGCGGGACAGGGGTGGCAAGAGACCCAGTACTTC
>TRBD2|TRBJ2-1|TRBV6-1|.
CASSAPGLAGVLEQFF
TGTGCCAGCAGTGCCCCGGGACTAGCGGGAGTCCTGGAGCAGTTCTTC
>TRBD1|TRBJ2-1|TRBV5-1|medium-sized
CASSRDRGSYYNEQFF
TGCGCCAGCAGCCGGGACAGGGGTTCCTACTACAATGAGCAGTTCTTC
>.|TRBJ2-5|TRBV2|.
CASNLASQETQYF
TGTGCCAGCAACCTAGCGAGCCAAGAGACCCAGTACTTC
>.|TRBJ2-3|TRBV5-1|many
CASSLVPPTDTQYF
TGCGCCAGCAGCCTCGTGCCCCCAACCGATACGCAGTATTTT
>.|TRBJ2-7|TRBV28|.
CASGTRSSYEQYF
TGTGCCAGCGGAACAAGGAGCTCCTACGAGCAGTACTTC
>.|TRBJ2-3|TRBV11-2|medium-sized
CASSPDPTTDTQYF
TGTGCCAGCAGCCCAGACCCGACCACAGATACGCAGTATTTT
>.|TRBJ2-3|TRBV6-5|.
CASSYRAAGGSADTQYF
TGTGCCAGCAGTTACCGGGCGGCTGGGGGGAGCGCAGATACGCAGTATTTT
>TRBD2|TRBJ2-6|TRBV28|many
CASSPRGRAGANVLTF
TGTGCCAGCAGTCCCCGGGGGAGGGCTGGGGCCAACGTCCTGACTTTC
>.|TRBJ2-1|TRBV20-1|many
CSASLLREIGQFF
TGCAGTGCTAGTCTTTTGCGGGAAATCGGACAGTTCTTC
>.|TRBJ1-6|TRBV20-1|many
CSARGAERASSYNSPLHF
TGCAGTGCTAGAGGGGCGGAGCGGGCAAGCTCCTATAATTCACCCCTCCACTTT
>TRBD2|TRBJ2-1|TRBV18|many
CASSPPSSSGQYNEQFF
TGTGCCAGCTCACCACCGTCTTCTAGCGGACAATACAATGAGCAGTTCTTC
>.|TRBJ2-3|TRBV11-2|many
CASSLDLPDTQYF
TGTGCCAGCAGCTTAGATCTTCCAGATACGCAGTATTTT
>.|TRBJ2-1|TRBV12-3/TRBV12-4|many
CASSSPTGTYNEQFF
TGTGCCAGCAGTTCACCGACAGGAACCTACAATGAGCAGTTCTTC
>.|TRBJ2-1|TRBV7-6|many
CASSIGPLPIHEQFF
TGTGCCAGCAGCATTGGACCCCTTCCCATCCATGAGCAGTTCTTC
>.|TRBJ1-3|TRBV4-1|many
CASSHSGVTGNTIYF
TGCGCCAGCAGCCACTCAGGGGTAACTGGAAACACCATATATTTT
>.|TRBJ2-3|TRBV20-1|few
CSARDHFTDTQYF
TGCAGTGCTAGAGATCACTTCACAGATACGCAGTATTTT
>TRBD1|TRBJ2-3|TRBV4-2|few
CASSQSSTGGSNTQYF
TGTGCCAGCAGCCAATCGTCGACAGGGGGCTCGAATACGCAGTATTTT
>.|TRBJ2-1|TRBV12-3/TRBV12-4|.
CASSFSETYNEQFF
TGTGCCAGCAGTTTCTCGGAGACGTACAATGAGCAGTTCTTC
>.|TRBJ2-1|TRBV6-2/TRBV6-3|many
CASSEAYAGASNEQFF
TGTGCCAGCAGTGAGGCCTACGCGGGGGCCTCCAATGAGCAGTTCTTC
>.|TRBJ1-2|TRBV20-1|many
CTGGHGYTF
TGCACCGGGGGGCATGGCTACACCTTC
>.|TRBJ1-1|TRBV28|many
CASSSYRVEAFF
TGTGCCAGCAGTTCTTACAGGGTTGAAGCTTTCTTT
>.|TRBJ1-4|TRBV6-1|many
CASSVTATNEKLFF
TGTGCCAGCAGTGTCACGGCAACTAATGAAAAACTGTTTTTT